The clone carrying this T cell receptor (beta chain) was found a few times. The data stem from a study of regulatory T cells in long-lasting Graves disease. Time point noted: persistent/refractory GD, antithyroid drugs over 5 years with positive TRAb. TCR sequences were obtained from RNA taken from PBMCs. Germline CDR1 MNHEY, CDR2 SMNVEV (reference sequence). With 2 bases removed from V and 6 bases from J, the gap between germline ends came to 14 bases. This CDR3 is built from 14 residues. Libraries of TCR beta came from iRepertoire HTBI primers plus Arm-PCR of CDR3 regions. One entry per CDR3 protein, called by TCRdb with MiXCR from the multiplex PCR reads. The sample consists of fewer than 400,000 distinct CDR3 sequences, roughly a fifth of them appearing once.

This sequence joins TRBV27 and TRBJ2-7, with D unclear. Sample: peripheral blood mononuclear cells (PBMCs), taken when the disease was refractory, from a patient treated with antithyroid drugs. This sequence originates from a female donor with Graves disease. The CDR3 loop is CASSLNRQRPEQYF. The CDR3 region has the DNA TGTGCCAGCAGTTTAAACCGACAACGGCCCGAGCAGTACTTC.